These T cell receptor beta chains were read from a single sample in a study of cytomegalovirus exposure and HLA in healthy donors. Sequencing was performed with immunoSEQ multiplex PCR; in TCRdb, only in-frame clones are kept and a portion is missing. The sample shows 150,000 to 200,000 clones, about 90% of them seen only once. The sequenced sample consisted of PBMCs. Receptors were obtained from a woman between 18 and 29 years old in good health and CMV-seropositive. Both conserved end residues are part of each CDR3. The D gene is left open where the match is weak. Part of the rows lack a size; the others show once, few, many or a class for expanded clones.

v_gene	abundance	j_gene	d_gene	CDR3aa	CDR3nt
TRBV7-9	NA	TRBJ1-6	NA	CASSSPEHNSPLHF	TGTGCCAGCAGCTCTCCCGAGCATAATTCACCCCTCCACTTT
TRBV11-2	NA	TRBJ2-2	NA	CASSRGELFF	TGTGCCAGCAGCCGCGGGGAGCTGTTTTTT
TRBV7-6	NA	TRBJ2-1	TRBD2	CASSDPTSGGYNEQFF	TGTGCCAGCAGCGACCCCACTAGCGGGGGGTACAATGAGCAGTTCTTC
TRBV15	NA	TRBJ2-1	TRBD2	CATSKPGLNNEQFF	TGTGCCACCAGCAAACCGGGACTAAACAATGAGCAGTTCTTC
TRBV10-3	NA	TRBJ1-2	TRBD1	CAISSGQIALGYTF	TGTGCCATCAGCTCGGGACAGATCGCGCTTGGCTACACCTTC
TRBV5-1	NA	TRBJ1-2	TRBD1	CASSGDPTGPYGYTF	TGCGCCAGCAGCGGGGACCCGACAGGGCCCTATGGCTACACCTTC
TRBV7-9	NA	TRBJ1-6	NA	CASSSFSEHSSYNSPLHF	TGTGCCAGCAGCTCCTTCTCAGAGCACAGCTCCTATAATTCACCCCTCCACTTT
TRBV5-6	once	TRBJ1-5	TRBD1	CASTKAYKGQTYQPQHF	TGTGCCAGCACCAAAGCTTATAAGGGACAGACTTATCAGCCCCAGCATTTT
TRBV19	NA	TRBJ1-1	NA	CASIQDLGTEAFF	TGTGCCAGTATCCAGGACTTGGGCACTGAAGCTTTCTTT
TRBV7-9	NA	TRBJ1-4	NA	CASSSTRYGKGEKLFF	TGTGCCAGCAGCTCCACCCGGTACGGGAAGGGTGAAAAACTGTTTTTT
TRBV27	NA	TRBJ1-1	NA	CASKLQGMRNEAFF	TGTGCCAGCAAGCTTCAGGGGATGAGGAATGAAGCTTTCTTT
TRBV4-1	NA	TRBJ1-2	TRBD1	CASSQDQGARYGYTF	TGCGCCAGCAGCCAAGATCAGGGGGCGAGGTATGGCTACACCTTC
TRBV18	once	TRBJ2-2	TRBD1	CASSSDRGTGGELFF	TGTGCCAGCTCATCCGACAGGGGAACAGGAGGGGAGCTGTTTTTT
TRBV5-1	NA	TRBJ2-7	TRBD2	CASSGLASYEQYF	TGCGCCAGCAGCGGACTAGCGAGCTACGAGCAGTACTTC
TRBV9	NA	TRBJ1-3	TRBD1	CASSPRGTGSGNTIYF	TGTGCCAGCAGCCCCCGGGGGACAGGGTCTGGAAACACCATATATTTT
TRBV19	NA	TRBJ1-1	NA	CASRPDSGSEAFF	TGTGCCAGTAGACCTGACAGCGGGTCGGAAGCTTTCTTT
TRBV5-1	once	TRBJ2-1	NA	CASSGHSDSSYNEQFF	TGCGCCAGCAGCGGACACAGCGATAGCTCCTACAATGAGCAGTTCTTC
TRBV5-6	few	TRBJ1-1	NA	CASSYRLMNTEAFF	TGTGCCAGCAGTTACAGGCTTATGAACACTGAAGCTTTCTTT
TRBV27	once	TRBJ2-7	TRBD2	CASSPLTGGTYEQYF	TGTGCCAGCAGCCCGCTTACCGGGGGGACCTACGAGCAGTACTTC
TRBV11-1	NA	TRBJ2-5	TRBD2	CASSTRLAGSETQYF	TGTGCCAGCAGCACCCGACTAGCGGGGTCAGAGACCCAGTACTTC
TRBV19	NA	TRBJ2-4	NA	CATQGSEVAKNIQYF	TGTGCCACCCAAGGGAGTGAAGTAGCCAAAAACATTCAGTACTTC
TRBV29-1	NA	TRBJ2-1	TRBD1	CSSDRGPYNEQFF	TGCAGCTCCGACAGGGGTCCCTACAATGAGCAGTTCTTC
TRBV10-3	NA	TRBJ1-5	NA	CAISERGSNQPQHF	TGTGCCATCAGTGAGAGGGGGAGCAATCAGCCCCAGCATTTT
TRBV2	NA	TRBJ2-2	TRBD2	CASRPGLADHRELFF	TGTGCCAGCAGACCGGGACTAGCGGACCACCGGGAGCTGTTTTTT
TRBV7-6	once	TRBJ2-7	NA	CASSLERSYEQYF	TGTGCCAGCAGCTTAGAGCGGTCCTACGAGCAGTACTTC
TRBV5-1	NA	TRBJ2-7	TRBD2	CASSRTGGEQYF	TGCGCCAGCAGCCGGACGGGGGGCGAGCAGTACTTC
TRBV4-2	NA	TRBJ2-5	TRBD2	CASSPGLAGGRGETQYF	TGTGCCAGCAGCCCTGGACTAGCGGGGGGCCGGGGTGAGACCCAGTACTTC
TRBV6-1	NA	TRBJ2-7	TRBD1	CASRAGTGSYEQYF	TGTGCCAGCAGGGCTGGGACAGGAAGCTACGAGCAGTACTTC
TRBV2	NA	TRBJ2-3	NA	CASRTPGAGDTQYF	TGTGCCAGCAGAACCCCAGGGGCAGGAGATACGCAGTATTTT
TRBV5-6	few	TRBJ2-4	TRBD1	CASSLVGQGAKNIQYF	TGTGCCAGCAGCTTGGTGGGACAGGGGGCCAAAAACATTCAGTACTTC
TRBV28	once	TRBJ2-3	NA	CATRWSGLTDTQYF	TGTGCCACCAGGTGGAGCGGACTCACAGATACGCAGTATTTT
TRBV30	NA	TRBJ2-1	TRBD2	CAWSTSTSGGIYNEQFF	TGTGCCTGGAGTACCTCGACTAGCGGGGGGATCTACAATGAGCAGTTCTTC
TRBV7-2	NA	TRBJ2-7	NA	CASSWGGDRTTYEQYF	TGTGCCAGCAGCTGGGGCGGGGATCGGACTACCTACGAGCAGTACTTC
TRBV5-5	NA	TRBJ2-5	TRBD2	CASSNGLAGGIEETQYF	TGTGCCAGCAGCAACGGACTAGCGGGGGGGATCGAGGAGACCCAGTACTTC
TRBV9	NA	TRBJ1-1	NA	CASSVAEVLTDYTEAFF	TGTGCCAGCAGCGTAGCTGAAGTGCTTACGGACTACACTGAAGCTTTCTTT
TRBV5-1	NA	TRBJ2-2	TRBD1	CASGDRNTGELFF	TGCGCCAGCGGGGACAGGAACACCGGGGAGCTGTTTTTT
TRBV4-3	NA	TRBJ2-3	TRBD2	CASSQDSGLAGEDTQYF	TGCGCCAGCAGCCAAGACTCGGGACTAGCGGGAGAGGATACGCAGTATTTT
TRBV30	NA	TRBJ1-2	NA	CAWGNRETLMRGYTF	TGTGCCTGGGGGAACAGGGAAACCCTTATGCGGGGCTACACCTTC
TRBV4-1	NA	TRBJ2-2	TRBD1	CASSQGDRVNTGELFF	TGCGCCAGCAGCCAAGGGGACAGGGTGAACACCGGGGAGCTGTTTTTT
TRBV4-1	NA	TRBJ2-5	TRBD2	CASSQDGGGYETQYF	TGCGCCAGCAGCCAAGATGGCGGGGGGTATGAGACCCAGTACTTC
TRBV11-2	NA	TRBJ2-3	NA	CASSLVLAGTDTQYF	TGTGCCAGCAGCTTAGTTCTGGCGGGGACAGATACGCAGTATTTT
TRBV19	NA	TRBJ2-7	TRBD2	CASSIRGLAGGSYEQYF	TGTGCCAGTAGTATTCGGGGACTAGCGGGAGGTTCCTACGAGCAGTACTTC
TRBV5-1	NA	TRBJ1-2	NA	CASSPGELRDYGYTF	TGCGCCAGCAGCCCTGGGGAGCTCCGCGACTATGGCTACACCTTC
TRBV4-2	once	TRBJ1-3	NA	CASSPTAGLGGNTIYF	TGTGCCAGCAGCCCAACCGCGGGCTTAGGAGGAAACACCATATATTTT
TRBV4-1	NA	TRBJ2-2	TRBD1	CASSQPRTGRNGELFF	TGCGCCAGCAGCCAACCCAGGACAGGGAGGAACGGGGAGCTGTTTTTT
TRBV28	NA	TRBJ2-5	TRBD2	CASSLRLAGGYQETQYF	TGTGCCAGCAGTCTGCGACTAGCGGGAGGGTACCAAGAGACCCAGTACTTC
TRBV4-2	NA	TRBJ2-5	NA	CASSQTDSQETQYF	TGTGCCAGCAGCCAAACAGACAGCCAAGAGACCCAGTACTTC
TRBV11-2	once	TRBJ2-7	NA	CASSLLLSPRKEQYF	TGTGCCAGCAGCTTACTTCTATCTCCCAGGAAGGAGCAGTACTTC
TRBV7-9	NA	TRBJ2-1	TRBD2	CASSSMIGLAGDNEQFF	TGTGCCAGCAGCTCAATGATCGGACTAGCGGGAGACAATGAGCAGTTCTTC
TRBV30	NA	TRBJ1-2	TRBD1	CAYDRDYGYTF	TGTGCCTACGACAGGGACTATGGCTACACCTTC
TRBV7-2	NA	TRBJ2-4	NA	CASGRPGGAKNIQYF	TGTGCCAGCGGCCGGCCTGGGGGGGCCAAAAACATTCAGTACTTC
TRBV19	once	TRBJ1-5	NA	CASNESEGPWRPQHF	TGTGCCAGTAATGAGTCGGAGGGGCCTTGGAGGCCCCAGCATTTT
TRBV6-1	NA	TRBJ2-5	NA	CASRRAGRETQYF	TGTGCCAGCAGGAGGGCGGGGCGGGAGACCCAGTACTTC
TRBV30	NA	TRBJ2-7	TRBD2	CAWSGGLAGPRGEQYF	TGTGCCTGGAGTGGGGGCCTAGCGGGGCCTCGGGGCGAGCAGTACTTC
TRBV19	NA	TRBJ1-2	TRBD1	CASSIGQGSNYGYTF	TGTGCCAGTAGTATTGGACAGGGCTCTAACTATGGCTACACCTTC